These 17 T cell receptor beta chains share one sample of origin, sequenced in a study of cytomegalovirus exposure and HLA in healthy donors. In the PCR, 60 Vbeta and 13 Jbeta primers were used. Libraries were prepared by immunoSEQ multiplex PCR; TCRdb keeps only in-frame clonotypes and omits some of them. The sample includes some 170,000 clones, more than 60% of them seen just once. Sequenced sample: PBMCs. The receptors originated from a human donor in good health.

Of note for this clone: The junction departs from germline at one end; a sequencing error may be responsible. Other DNA sequences of this sample code for an identical CDR3. The chain uses TRBV29-1 and TRBJ1-2; 10 nucleotides agree with TRBD1. CDR3 length: 14 residues. Germline V gene data show CDR1 as SQVTM and CDR2 as ANQGSEA. The CDR3 nucleotides read TGCAGCGTTGACCGGACAGGGGGTAACTATGGTTACACCTTC. This sequence encodes CSVDRTGGNYGYTF.

The chain carries TRBV7-2 and TRBJ1-2; TRBD1 aligns across 10 bases. The CDR3 contains 15 residues. Germline CDR1 is SGHTA and CDR2 is FQGNSA. V gave up 4 bases and J gave up 8 bases; unmatched junction bases: 10. CDR3 protein: CASSYAGTGASGYTF. For the CDR3, the DNA is TGTGCCAGCAGCTACGCCGGGACAGGGGCAAGCGGCTACACCTTC.

In DNA form, the CDR3 reads TGTGCCAGCAGCTTAGCCGACAGGCACAAAGCTTTCTTT. Residues: CASSLADRHKAFF. The chain joins TRBV7-8 to TRBJ1-1; a possible D gene is TRBD1 (6 bases). The germline V and J ends were trimmed by 0 bases and 9 bases, with 11 bases remaining between them. Germline V gene sequence: CDR1 SGHVS, CDR2 FQNEAQ. CDR3 size: 13 residues.

V is TRBV4-1 and J is TRBJ2-1; 10 nucleotides line up with TRBD2. The CDR3 is made up of 19 amino acids. Germline CDR1 and CDR2: MGHRA and YSYEKL. The V and J ends lost 4 bases and 0 bases, in that order; junction bases with no gene match: 12. CDR3 nucleotides: TGCGCCAGCAGCCCTAGCGGGGGCCCCCTCGTAGGCTCCTACAATGAGCAGTTCTTC. Translated: CASSPSGGPLVGSYNEQFF.

Remarks on this clone: The sample contains more than one DNA sequence encoding this CDR3. The rearrangement links TRBV5-1 to TRBJ1-1; 8 bases map to TRBD1. The CDR3 covers 14 residues. In germline, CDR1 is SGHRS, CDR2 YFSETQ. V lost 4 bases, J lost 4 bases, and 6 bases stayed unmatched. CDR3 region: CASSPRTGGTEAFF. The CDR3 region has the DNA TGCGCCAGCAGCCCGCGTACAGGGGGCACTGAAGCTTTCTTT.

J is TRBJ1-2 and V is TRBV5-1; perhaps TRBD1 as D (5 bases). V lost 0 bases and J lost 2, with 11 bases in between. This CDR3 is 15 amino acids long. Germline lookup yields CDR1 SGHRS and CDR2 YFSETQ. The CDR3 loop is CASSLEGAKNYGYTF. CDR3 in DNA: TGCGCCAGCAGCTTGGAAGGGGCTAAGAACTATGGCTACACCTTC.

The chain couples TRBV19 to TRBJ2-1, with 7 positions matching TRBD1. This CDR3 comprises 17 residues. CDR1 is LNHDA, CDR2 SQIVND, per germline (reference sequence). Trimming cost V 4 bases and J 4 bases; bases outside gene matches: 13. The CDR3 DNA reads TGTGCCAGTAGTACCTCCCCCCCCGGGACAGCTTACAATGAGCAGTTCTTC. Amino acid sequence: CASSTSPPGTAYNEQFF.

This chain joins TRBV6-5 and TRBJ2-5, with 9 bases that match TRBD2. Per the germline V gene, CDR1 is MNHEY and CDR2 is SVGAGI. The CDR3 runs to 15 residues. V trimming: 4 bases; J trimming: 5 bases; junction bases outside the gene matches: 8. CDR3 nucleotide sequence: TGTGCCAGCAGTTTAGAAGCGGGGGGCTGGGAGACCCAGTACTTC. It specifies CASSLEAGGWETQYF.

The chain combines TRBV7-3 with TRBJ1-1, with 7 bases fitting TRBD1. The V and J ends lost 5 bases and 10 bases, in that order; junction bases with no gene match: 10. The CDR3 spans 13 residues. Germline lookup yields CDR1 SGHTA and CDR2 FQGTGA. The CDR3 bases are TGTGCCAGCAGCCTACCAGGTACAGGGGTAGCTTTCTTT. As protein: CASSLPGTGVAFF.

This clone was counted a single time. V usage is TRBV6-5 and J usage is TRBJ2-3, with 9 bases lining up with TRBD2. This CDR3 contains 15 residues. The germline V gene encodes CDR1 MNHEY and CDR2 SVGAGI. V shed 2 bases and J 3 bases; nucleotides not matched to a gene: 3. The CDR3 region is CASSYPSGGTDTQYF. CDR3 nucleotides: TGTGCCAGCAGTTACCCCAGCGGGGGGACAGATACGCAGTATTTT.

The chain links TRBV11-1 to TRBJ2-3; 8 bases fit TRBD2. The germline V gene has CDR1 SGHAT and CDR2 FQDESV (reference sequence). This CDR3 spans 16 amino acids. Unmatched junction bases numbered 9, after V lost 5 bases and J lost 2 bases. CDR3 protein: CASSNRQRGTTDTQYF. The CDR3 DNA reads TGTGCCAGCAGCAACCGCCAGCGGGGGACCACAGATACGCAGTATTTT.

The chain combines TRBV15 with TRBJ1-5, with D maybe TRBD1 (6 bases). The CDR3 has 13 residues. The germline V gene has CDR1 LNHNV and CDR2 YYDKDF (reference sequence). The V end was cut by 4 bases, the J end by 5 bases, with 9 bases between. In nucleotides, the CDR3 is TGTGCCACCAGCATCGAGGGGGATCAGCCCCAGCATTTT. Its protein is CATSIEGDQPQHF.

CDR3 sequence (DNA): TGTGCCAGCTCACCCAGTGATAATCAGCCCCAGCATTTT. This translates into CASSPSDNQPQHF. J is TRBJ1-5 and V is TRBV18; D not resolved. CDR1 is KGHSH, CDR2 LQKENI, per germline. The V end was cut by 3 bases, the J end by 4 bases, with 7 bases between. CDR3 length: 13 residues.

The chain carries TRBV5-6 and TRBJ2-7; 8 bases are shared with TRBD1. The germline V gene has CDR1 SGHDT and CDR2 YYEEEE. V lost 5 bases to trimming and J lost 2 bases; unmatched junction nucleotides: 12. This CDR3 has 16 amino acids. The CDR3 region is CASRPNLADRAYEQYF. CDR3 DNA sequence: TGTGCCAGCAGACCCAATTTAGCGGACAGGGCCTACGAGCAGTACTTC.

Worth noting for this clone: An end of the junction does not agree with germline; a read error may underlie this. The J gene is TRBJ2-7, the V gene TRBV15, with D possibly matching TRBD2 (5 bases). Germline V gene sequence: CDR1 LNHNV, CDR2 YYDKDF (reference sequence). This CDR3 has 12 amino acids. CDR3 protein: CATSREGRAANF. The CDR3 bases are TGTGCCACCAGCAGAGAAGGGCGAGCGGCAAACTTC.

Only a few counts were recorded for this clone. The chain employs TRBV7-8 and TRBJ1-1; D perhaps matches TRBD1 (6 bases). V lost 5 bases, J lost 6 bases, and 19 bases lay in between. Germline V gene data show CDR1 as SGHVS and CDR2 as FQNEAQ. The CDR3 totals 15 residues. CDR3 loop: CASSPREGDGSEAFF. The CDR3 nucleotides read TGTGCCAGCAGCCCCCGGGAGGGGGACGGGTCTGAAGCTTTCTTT.

The chain links TRBV7-8 to TRBJ2-5; D is perhaps TRBD2 (7 bases). This CDR3 has 16 residues. Germline lookup yields CDR1 SGHVS and CDR2 FQNEAQ. Trimming removed 7 bases at V and 4 bases at J, with 22 bases between. CDR3 sequence: CASTLRRGGRGETQYF. CDR3 coding DNA: TGTGCCAGCACCCTTCGAAGGGGGGGGCGCGGAGAGACCCAGTACTTC.